These 14 T cell receptor beta chains came from one sample sequenced in a study of STAT3 mutations in large granular lymphocyte leukemia (dated by TCRdb to the late 2010s). Study-wide conclusions, independent of this receptor: At least one immunodominant TCRbeta clonotype was identified in every T-LGLL patient, and multiple immunodominant subclonotypes were identified in about half of the T-LGLL patients.

Receptor amplification or capture employed the immunoSEQ multiplex PCR assay. The table comes from immuneACCESS by way of TCRdb, which keeps in-frame sequences with V and J called. Part of the clones is missing from these tables; in studies checked, under half for an unresolved V gene and the rest for unknown reasons. Counted in this sample were over 25,000 clones; around 85% of them appeared once. Roughly an eighth of the sample is taken by the ten largest. No antigens are known for them. Sequenced material: peripheral blood mononuclear cells. The receptors here all came from a man in his fifties or sixties with T-cell large granular lymphocyte leukemia. Some clones in this sample may be carry-over from other donors' samples. The age is the age at diagnosis.

The chain employs TRBV5-1 and TRBJ2-7; 8 bases map to TRBD2. In germline, CDR1 is SGHRS, CDR2 YFSETQ. CDR3 length: 15 amino acids. The junction had 8 bases not matched to a gene; V was cut back by 0 bases and J by 6 bases. Here the CDR3 DNA reads TGCGCCAGCAGCTTGGATCTAGCGGGTGCGGTCGAGCAGTACTTC. This gives the protein CASSLDLAGAVEQYF.

This chain connects TRBV7-3 to TRBJ2-3, with TRBD2 matching 7 bases. The length of the CDR3 is 15 residues. With 2 bases clipped from V and 6 bases from J, the junction kept 8 bases outside the gene matches. Germline V gene lookup returns CDR1 SGHTA and CDR2 FQGTGA. The CDR3 loop reads CASSLVLARSDTQYF. The CDR3 coding sequence is TGTGCCAGCAGCTTAGTACTAGCGAGGAGTGATACGCAGTATTTT.

A few counts support this clone. The V call is TRBV7-2, the J call TRBJ2-7, with 9 nucleotides matching TRBD1. This CDR3 contains 14 residues. V was clipped by 4 bases and J by 6 bases; unmatched bases: 7. Germline CDR1 reads SGHTA; CDR2 reads FQGNSA. The CDR3 loop is CASSSSGTGPEQYF. The CDR3 region has the DNA TGTGCCAGCAGCTCGTCCGGGACAGGGCCCGAGCAGTACTTC.

The chain recombines TRBV5-1 with TRBJ2-5; TRBD1 is a possible D gene (6 bases). CDR3 size: 12 residues. Trimming left V 5 bases short and J 4 bases short, with 9 bases between. Germline lookup yields CDR1 SGHRS and CDR2 YFSETQ. CDR3 protein: CASRPQGETQYF. The CDR3 nucleotides read TGCGCCAGCAGGCCACAGGGAGAGACCCAGTACTTC. Full variable domain (outside the CDR3, taken from reference TRBV5-1 and TRBJ2-5): KAGVTQTPRYLIKTRGQQVTLSCSPISGHRSVSWYQQTPGQGLQFLFEYFSETQRNKGNFPGRFSGRQFSNSRSEMNVSTLELGDSALYLCASRPQGETQYFGPGTRLLVL.

A remark on this clone: At the DNA level, this CDR3 is encoded by other sequences in the same sample as well. The chain carries TRBV7-9 and TRBJ2-7; the match to TRBD1 covers 9 bases. Unmatched junction bases numbered 9, after V lost 5 bases and J lost 4 bases. The CDR3 covers 15 residues. Germline assignment: CDR1 SEHNR and CDR2 FQNEAQ (reference sequence). For the CDR3, the DNA is TGTGCCAGCAGCCCTCTGGACAGGGGAGGGTACGAGCAGTACTTC. It is translated as CASSPLDRGGYEQYF.

The chain combines TRBV28 with TRBJ2-3; 10 bases agree with TRBD2. CDR3 length equals 17 residues. J gave up 4 bases and V 6 bases, and 13 bases lay outside the gene matches. The germline CDR1 and CDR2 sequences are MDHEN and SYDVKM. CDR3 amino acids: CASRLRLAGPHPDTQYF. CDR3 coding DNA: TGTGCCAGCAGACTAAGACTAGCGGGCCCCCACCCAGATACGCAGTATTTT. The entire variable domain, with the rest obtained from reference TRBV28 and TRBJ2-3, is as follows: DVKVTQSSRYLVKRTGEKVFLECVQDMDHENMFWYRQDPGLGLRLIYFSYDVKMKEKGDIPEGYSVSREKKERFSLILESASTNQTSMYLCASRLRLAGPHPDTQYFGPGTRLTVL.

The V gene is TRBV27, the J gene TRBJ1-4; D not resolved. Germline V CDR1 and CDR2: MNHEY, SMNVEV (reference sequence). Trimming pared 6 bases from V and 15 bases from J, leaving 20 bases between. The CDR3 consists of 13 residues. The CDR3 loop is CASSPRPGGGLFF. The CDR3 nucleotides are TGTGCCAGCAGCCCTCGCCCGGGTGGCGGGTTGTTTTTT. The full variable domain, with the rest looked up from reference TRBV27 and TRBJ1-4, is EAQVTQNPRYLITVTGKKLTVTCSQNMNHEYMSWYRQDPGLGLRQIYYSMNVEVTDKGDVPEGYKVSRKEKRNFPLILESPSPNQTSLYFCASSPRPGGGLFFGSGTQLSVL.

The chain uses TRBV30 and TRBJ2-2; D not certain. There are 11 residues in the CDR3. The V gene lost 2 bases and the J gene lost 7 bases, with 5 bases spanning the gap. The V gene's germline CDR1 is GTSNPN and CDR2 SVGIG (reference sequence). In DNA, the CDR3 is TGTGCCTGGAGTAACGGCGGGGAGCTGTTTTTT. Translation: CAWSNGGELFF.

The chain links TRBV5-5 to TRBJ1-2, with D maybe TRBD1 (5 bases). Per germline, CDR1 SGHKS and CDR2 YYEKEE (reference sequence). Trimming removed 2 bases from V and 4 bases from J, with 15 bases in between. The CDR3 contains 15 residues. The DNA for the CDR3 is TGTGCCAGCAGCTTAGGGGACCGACAGCTCTATGGCTACACCTTC. Its protein product is CASSLGDRQLYGYTF.

The chain joins TRBV9 to TRBJ2-5, with 8 bases fitting TRBD1. CDR3 size: 16 residues. In germline, CDR1 is SGDLS, CDR2 YYNGEE. Trimming at V came to 3 bases and at J to 1 base, leaving 8 bases not matched to a gene. CDR3 in amino acids: CASSATRRGPQETQYF. Written as DNA, the CDR3 is TGTGCCAGCAGCGCTACGCGCAGGGGGCCCCAAGAGACCCAGTACTTC.

The chain recombines TRBV5-1 with TRBJ2-1; a weak D match, TRBD2 (6 bases). V gave up 4 bases and J gave up 0 bases, with 14 bases separating them. The germline V gene has CDR1 SGHRS and CDR2 YFSETQ. The CDR3 is 16 residues long. The CDR3 sequence: CASSPGTGSSYNEQFF. DNA of the CDR3: TGCGCCAGCAGCCCCGGGACTGGAAGCTCCTACAATGAGCAGTTCTTC.

The chain links TRBV5-1 to TRBJ1-5; TRBD1 matches at 7 bases. Germline assignment: CDR1 SGHRS and CDR2 YFSETQ. The CDR3 has 16 amino acids. The ends lost 0 bases at V and 1 base at J; junction bases unmatched: 4. CDR3: CASSLGGTASNQPQHF. Here the CDR3 DNA reads TGCGCCAGCAGCTTGGGTGGGACAGCCAGCAATCAGCCCCAGCATTTT.

The chain links TRBV7-9 to TRBJ2-3, with D possibly TRBD1 on 6 matching bases. CDR3 length equals 15 residues. V lost 6 bases and J 0 bases, leaving 13 bases between the germline ends. CDR1 and CDR2 (germline): SEHNR, FQNEAQ (reference sequence). The CDR3 loop is CASSKDRRSTDTQYF. CDR3 coding DNA: TGTGCCAGCAGTAAAGACAGGCGAAGCACAGATACGCAGTATTTT. The full variable domain, with the rest looked up from reference TRBV7-9 and TRBJ2-3, is DTGVSQNPRHKITKRGQNVTFRCDPISEHNRLYWYRQTLGQGPEFLTYFQNEAQLEKSRLLSDRFSAERPKGSFSTLEIQRTEQGDSAMYLCASSKDRRSTDTQYFGPGTRLTVL.

The chain carries TRBV28 and TRBJ2-7; 8 bases fit TRBD1. V shed 4 bases, J shed 5 bases, and the junction held 13 bases outside the gene matches. Germline V lookup: CDR1 MDHEN, CDR2 SYDVKM. This CDR3 spans 16 amino acids. Here the CDR3 DNA reads TGTGCCAGCAGTTCCGCCCCCAGGGGGCGCAGCCACGAGCAGTACTTC. This gives the protein CASSSAPRGRSHEQYF.